The 22 T cell receptor beta chains given below trace back to one sample, sequenced in a study of regulatory T cells in long-lasting Graves disease. The authors built TCR beta libraries using iRepertoire HTBI primers and Arm-PCR of CDR3 regions. TCRdb reanalysed the multiplex PCR reads using MiXCR and keeps one entry per CDR3 protein. The table has around 250,000 distinct CDR3 sequences, around 16% seen once. Time point given: newly diagnosed GD, antithyroid drugs for less than 3 months. Following extraction of RNA from PBMCs, that RNA was used to make the TCR library. The sample consisted of peripheral blood mononuclear cells (PBMCs), taken at new diagnosis, from a patient treated with antithyroid drugs. The receptor source for this set is a female donor with Graves disease.

V usage is TRBV4-1 and J usage is TRBJ1-2; the match to TRBD1 covers 9 bases. Germline CDR1 and CDR2: MGHRA and YSYEKL. This CDR3 region has 16 residues. Trimming cost V 5 bases and J 5 bases; bases outside gene matches: 12. This chain's CDR3 is CASSTNWDRAIYGYTF. The CDR3 DNA reads as TGCGCCAGCAGCACAAACTGGGACAGGGCTATATATGGCTACACCTTC.

In the case of this clonotype: Since a much larger clone is just one base distant, this may be a read error. CDR3 bases: TGCGCCAGCAGCCTAGTCAGGGGGTACGAGCAGTACTTC. Its protein product is CASSLVRGYEQYF. The chain combines TRBV11-2 with TRBJ2-7, with TRBD1 matching 7 bases. The germline V gene has CDR1 SGHAT and CDR2 FQNNGV. The CDR3 consists of 13 residues. The full variable domain, its missing parts supplied by reference TRBV11-2 and TRBJ2-7, is EAGVAQSPRYKIIEKRQSVAFWCNPISGHATLYWYQQILGQGPKLLIQFQNNGVVDDSQLPKDRFSAERLKGVDSTLKIQPAKLEDSAVYLCASSLVRGYEQYFGPGTRLTVT.

At least ten counts were recorded for this clonotype. The chain uses TRBV2 and TRBJ2-5; D is ambiguous. With 10 bases removed from V and 5 bases from J, the gap between germline ends came to 11 bases. CDR3 length: 11 amino acids. The germline V gene has CDR1 SNHLY and CDR2 FYNNEI. The CDR3 nucleotides read TGTGCCATCGGCTCTGGGGAGACCCAGTACTTC. Its translation: CAIGSGETQYF.

This clonotype was seen repeatedly, ten times or more. The chain employs TRBV10-3 and TRBJ2-2; D is uncertain. From germline, CDR1 is ENHRY and CDR2 SYGVKD. V lost 0 bases to trimming and J lost 9 bases, with 11 bases between them. The CDR3 is made up of 14 amino acids. CDR3 nucleotides: TGTGCCATCAGTGAGTCCGGGTTATCCCGGGAGCTGTTTTTT. It translates to CAISESGLSRELFF.

This clonotype was counted many times. The chain recombines TRBV3-1 with TRBJ1-5; D not resolved. With 3 bases removed from V and 3 bases from J, the gap between germline ends came to 6 bases. This CDR3 comprises 13 residues. Germline V lookup: CDR1 LGHDT, CDR2 YNNKEL (reference sequence). CDR3 in amino acids: CASSHGPNQPQHF. CDR3 nucleotide sequence: TGTGCCAGCAGCCACGGTCCCAATCAGCCCCAGCATTTT.

This clonotype has a count of ten or more. V and J are TRBV2 and TRBJ2-2; 7 bases are a match to TRBD2. The CDR3 length is 14 residues. CDR1 SNHLY and CDR2 FYNNEI come from the germline V gene. The J segment lost 4 bases and the V segment lost 6 bases, leaving 5 bases of the junction unmatched. CDR3 protein: CASSGEGFTGELFF. The DNA for the CDR3 is TGTGCCAGCAGCGGGGAGGGGTTCACCGGGGAGCTGTTTTTT. The complete variable domain, with remaining parts taken from reference TRBV2 and TRBJ2-2, reads EPEVTQTPSHQVTQMGQEVILRCVPISNHLYFYWYRQILGQKVEFLVSFYNNEISEKSEIFDDQFSVERPDGSNFTLKIRSTKLEDSAMYFCASSGEGFTGELFFGEGSRLTVL.

At least ten counts were recorded for this clonotype. V gene TRBV6-2 or TRBV6-3 combines with J gene TRBJ2-7; D might be TRBD1 or TRBD2, each matching 5 bases. Between the trimmed V and J ends, which lost 6 bases and 8 bases, there was a span of 23 bases. This CDR3 comprises 15 residues. In germline, CDR1 is MNHEY, CDR2 SVGEGT. DNA of the CDR3: TGTGCCAGCAGCCCCAGAGGGGCACGGAGGTCTCAGCAGTACTTC. The encoded protein is CASSPRGARRSQQYF.

This clonotype was detected ten times or more. This chain connects TRBV29-1 to TRBJ1-1; D is uncertain. Germline loops: CDR1 SQVTM, CDR2 ANQGSEA. The CDR3 has 11 amino acids. The V and J ends lost 2 bases and 8 bases respectively, with 9 bases between them. The CDR3 is CSVERGYEAFF. In nucleotides, the CDR3 is TGCAGCGTTGAACGTGGGTACGAAGCTTTCTTT.

In its sample, this clonotype was seen many times. This chain joins TRBV10-1 and TRBJ2-7; a possible D gene is TRBD1 (5 bases). This CDR3 spans 15 amino acids. Between the trimmed V and J ends, which lost 0 bases and 3 bases, there was a span of 12 bases. Germline assignment: CDR1 WNHNN and CDR2 SYGVQD (reference sequence). The CDR3 DNA follows: TGCGCCAGCAGTGAGTCGCCAGACAGACTCTACGAGCAGTACTTC. This sequence encodes CASSESPDRLYEQYF.

J is TRBJ1-1 and V is TRBV4-1; the D gene is possibly TRBD1 (5 bases). The length of the CDR3 is 16 residues. Trimming took off 1 base at V and 0 bases at J, with 12 bases between the two ends. From germline, CDR1 is MGHRA and CDR2 YSYEKL. The CDR3 coding sequence is TGCGCCAGCAGCCAAGGGTCGACAGTAATGAACACTGAAGCTTTCTTT. This encodes CASSQGSTVMNTEAFF.

The table lists this clonotype with many counts. The V and J genes are TRBV6-1 and TRBJ2-3, with D tentatively TRBD2 (5 bases). V was trimmed by 1 base and J by 5 bases, leaving 10 bases between them. CDR3 size: 14 residues. CDR1 and CDR2 (germline): MNHNS, SASEGT. CDR3 sequence reads: CASSEGPSRDTQYF. The CDR3 bases are TGTGCCAGCAGTGAAGGGCCTAGCCGAGATACGCAGTATTTT.

About this clonotype itself: Being one base from a much bigger clone, this may be a read error. The chain combines TRBV27 with TRBJ2-2; D is tentatively TRBD1 or TRBD2 (5 bases each). V lost 4 bases and J lost 5, with 14 bases in between. CDR1 is MNHEY, CDR2 SMNVEV, per germline (reference sequence). The CDR3 contains 15 residues. The DNA for the CDR3 is TGTGCCAGCAGTTGGCGAAGGGGAGATACCGGGGAGCTGTTTTTT. It yields the protein CASSWRRGDTGELFF.

At least ten counts were recorded for this clonotype. The CDR3 sequence is CASSGGLSNSPLHF. The CDR3, as DNA: TGTGCCAGCAGCGGCGGACTGAGCAATTCACCCCTCCACTTT. This rearrangement joins TRBV14 to TRBJ1-6; no reliable D call. V lost 5 bases and J lost 7, with 12 bases in between. Germline V gene lookup returns CDR1 SGHDN and CDR2 FVKESK. The CDR3 consists of 14 residues.

V gene TRBV6-1 combines with J gene TRBJ2-2; no firm D call. Per germline, CDR1 MNHNS and CDR2 SASEGT. V was trimmed by 8 bases and J by 9 bases, leaving 16 bases between them. This CDR3 has 13 residues. The CDR3 protein is CASAPRLDWELFF. The CDR3 region has the DNA TGTGCCAGCGCCCCGCGACTCGACTGGGAGCTGTTTTTT.

Notes on this clonotype: This could be a read error, since a much larger clone is one nucleotide away. This chain links TRBV5-5 with TRBJ1-6, with no clear D. V was pared by 7 bases and J by 7 bases, with 24 bases between. This CDR3 spans 17 amino acids. CDR1 and CDR2 from the germline V gene are SGHKS and YYEKEE (reference sequence). The CDR3, as DNA: TGTGCCAGCGACTCCTGGGAGAAAGGCGGCACGAATTCACCCCTCCACTTT. Translating it yields CASDSWEKGGTNSPLHF.

In this sample, this clonotype turned up many times. The CDR3 spells CASSGTGNSYEQYF. DNA of the CDR3: TGTGCCAGCAGTGGGACAGGCAACTCCTACGAGCAGTACTTC. The chain couples TRBV2 to TRBJ2-7; 7 positions match TRBD1. J was trimmed by 0 bases and V by 4 bases; bases with no gene match: 3. Germline V gene data show CDR1 as SNHLY and CDR2 as FYNNEI. The CDR3 is 14 residues long.

This clonotype was seen repeatedly, ten times or more. The chain carries TRBV18 and TRBJ2-5, with TRBD2 identical over 15 bases. Germline values: CDR1 KGHSH, CDR2 LQKENI. The V gene end was trimmed by 3 bases and the J gene end by 4 bases; junction bases not matched to a gene: 3. The CDR3 spans 16 residues. The CDR3 region is CASSPPGLAGGETQYF. DNA of the CDR3: TGTGCCAGCTCACCTCCGGGACTAGCGGGAGGAGAGACCCAGTACTTC.

This clonotype was detected many times. CDR3 loop: CASSSPSRLPYEQYF. Written as DNA, the CDR3 is TGTGCCAGCAGTTCTCCATCCAGGCTCCCCTACGAGCAGTACTTC. The chain couples TRBV28 to TRBJ2-7; no clear D gene. Germline CDR1 and CDR2: MDHEN and SYDVKM. There are 15 residues in the CDR3. The V and J ends lost 4 bases and 2 bases respectively, with 15 bases between them.

This clonotype appeared a single time. The chain joins TRBV27 to TRBJ1-2; D unresolved. With 4 bases removed from V and 1 base from J, the gap between germline ends came to 19 bases. The CDR3 is 17 amino acids. CDR1 is MNHEY and CDR2 is SMNVEV in the germline V gene (reference sequence). The CDR3 DNA sequence: TGTGCCAGCAGTTCTCGTCAATGGGAGGGTCTTAACTATGGCTACACCTTC. Translating gives CASSSRQWEGLNYGYTF.

This chain connects TRBV20-1 to TRBJ1-1; a weak D match, TRBD1 (5 bases). The germline CDR1 and CDR2 sequences are DFQATT and SNEGSKA (reference sequence). V lost 5 bases and J lost 1, with 14 bases in between. This CDR3 has 14 amino acids. CDR3 bases: TGCAGTGCTCCCCTTTCGGGGACGAACACTGAAGCTTTCTTT. Translated, it gives CSAPLSGTNTEAFF.

This clonotype has more than one count but fewer than ten. This chain links TRBV7-9 with TRBJ2-2; 7 bases match TRBD2. Germline V lookup: CDR1 SEHNR, CDR2 FQNEAQ (reference sequence). The CDR3 totals 13 residues. V lost 4 bases, J lost 6 bases, and 2 bases stayed unmatched. The CDR3 bases are TGTGCCAGCAGCTCAAGCGGGGCCGGGGAGCTGTTTTTT. Encoded protein: CASSSSGAGELFF.

The chain carries TRBV20-1 and TRBJ1-1, with TRBD1 matching 7 bases. J lost 9 bases, V lost 4 bases, and 8 bases had no gene match. Germline V gene sequence: CDR1 DFQATT, CDR2 SNEGSKA (reference sequence). CDR3 length: 12 amino acids. The CDR3 region has the DNA TGCAGTGCTACAAAGGGGGCGAGTCAAGCTTTCTTT. It codes for CSATKGASQAFF.